Presented here are 22 T cell receptor beta chains from one specimen sequenced in a study of T cells expressing NK-cell markers. From its re-call of the 5' RACE reads, TCRdb lists each CDR3 protein once, without DNA. Recorded for this sample: roughly 180,000 distinct CDR3 sequences. Sequences were obtained from blood T cells: a sorted CD56 or NKG2C T cell subset, CD4+ or CD8+ T cells, or bulk PBMC T cells (not recorded which). These TCRs come from a man aged 18 to 70 in good health.

This chain connects TRBV9 to TRBJ2-7. The CDR3 consists of 13 residues. Germline loops: CDR1 SGDLS, CDR2 YYNGEE. The CDR3 protein is CASASGDSYEQYF.

This rearrangement joins TRBV20-1 to TRBJ2-7; the TCRdb D gene call, TRBD1, has no DNA to confirm it. The germline gives CDR1 DFQATT, CDR2 SNEGSKA (reference sequence). The CDR3 extends over 14 amino acids. The CDR3 loop reads CSARVRTGENEQYF.

The V gene is TRBV5-5, the J gene TRBJ2-7. CDR3 length equals 16 residues. Germline V CDR1 and CDR2: SGHKS, YYEKEE (reference sequence). The CDR3 sequence: CASSPAQERSSYEQYF.

CDR3 loop: CASSQDRGRGADTQYF. The V and J genes are TRBV3-1 and TRBJ2-3; TCRdb names TRBD1, which stays unverified in the absence of DNA. Germline assignment: CDR1 LGHDT and CDR2 YNNKEL (reference sequence). CDR3 length equals 16 residues.

This rearrangement joins TRBV13 to TRBJ2-1; there is no DNA to check the TCRdb D call of TRBD2. CDR1 and CDR2 (germline): PRHDT, FYEKMQ (reference sequence). The CDR3 totals 13 residues. The CDR3 here is CASSFSPINEQFF.

CDR3 protein: CASSLDRETQYF. The chain is built from TRBV12-3 or TRBV12-4 and TRBJ2-5. The CDR3 extends over 12 amino acids.

This chain connects TRBV2 to TRBJ2-7. Germline CDR1 SNHLY, CDR2 FYNNEI. The length of the CDR3 is 16 residues. Here the CDR3 reads CASSVRGPIPSYEQYF.

The V and J genes are TRBV27 and TRBJ2-5. The length of the CDR3 is 16 residues. Germline V CDR1 and CDR2: MNHEY, SMNVEV (reference sequence). The CDR3 here is CASTLRLFEPQETQYF.

This chain uses TRBV7-9 with TRBJ2-5; no DNA is available, so the TRBD2 call from TCRdb remains unchecked. CDR1 SEHNR and CDR2 FQNEAQ come from the germline V gene (reference sequence). The CDR3 sequence is 16 residues long. The CDR3 sequence is CASSYLSGGTEETQYF.

The CDR3 sequence: CASSLYGLALDNEQFF. V and J are TRBV27 and TRBJ2-1; lacking DNA, the TRBD2 call made by TCRdb goes unchecked. CDR1 is MNHEY and CDR2 is SMNVEV in the germline V gene (reference sequence). The CDR3 runs to 16 residues.

This chain uses TRBV6-1 with TRBJ1-6; TCRdb's D call of TRBD1 is untestable without DNA. The CDR3 consists of 14 residues. Per the germline V gene, CDR1 is MNHNS and CDR2 is SASEGT. CDR3 loop: CATGWGEYNSPLHF.

The chain joins TRBV25-1 to TRBJ2-3; TCRdb reports TRBD1, a call that lacks DNA to check it against. This CDR3 region has 12 residues. The germline V gene encodes CDR1 MGHDK and CDR2 SYGVNS. The CDR3 is CASKRQGDTQYF.

The rearrangement uses TRBV2 and TRBJ1-6; the TCRdb D gene call, TRBD1, has no DNA to confirm it. The germline CDR1 and CDR2 sequences are SNHLY and FYNNEI. The CDR3 is 15 amino acids. The CDR3: CASTVTVLGNSPLHF.

This chain joins TRBV3-1 and TRBJ2-1; the TRBD2 assignment by TCRdb is unverifiable without DNA. Germline V gene lookup returns CDR1 LGHDT and CDR2 YNNKEL (reference sequence). This CDR3 has 15 residues. The CDR3 sequence: CASSQGEVGYNEQFF.

The chain is built from TRBV12-3 or TRBV12-4 and TRBJ1-1; TCRdb's D call, TRBD1, is unchecked because there is no DNA. The CDR3 extends over 11 amino acids. CDR3 residues: CASSLGPGAFF.

The CDR3: CASSPQLLGDGKNNEQFF. V is TRBV7-8 and J is TRBJ2-1; TCRdb picks TRBD2, but there is no DNA to check that call. This CDR3 is 18 amino acids long. Germline V lookup: CDR1 SGHVS, CDR2 FQNEAQ.

The chain links TRBV7-6 to TRBJ2-2; the D gene TCRdb calls, TRBD2, cannot be checked with no DNA. CDR1 is SGHVS and CDR2 is FNYEAQ in the germline V gene. CDR3 length: 15 residues. The chain's CDR3 is CASSPGLAGPGELFF. Supplemented by reference TRBV7-6 and TRBJ2-2, the full variable domain reads GAGVSQSPRYKVTKRGQDVALRCDPISGHVSLYWYRQALGQGPEFLTYFNYEAQQDKSGLPNDRFSAERPEGSISTLTIQRTEQRDSAMYRCASSPGLAGPGELFFGEGSRLTVL.

The gene calls are TRBV6-1 and TRBJ1-2. The germline V gene has CDR1 MNHNS and CDR2 SASEGT. The CDR3 sequence is 13 residues long. CDR3 protein: CASRDQVTYGYTF.

V is TRBV5-6 and J is TRBJ2-2; the D call of TRBD2 rests on TCRdb alone, since no DNA is present to check it. CDR1 and CDR2 (germline): SGHDT, YYEEEE. The CDR3 runs to 15 residues. CDR3: CASSLELSETGELFF.

J is TRBJ2-7 and V is TRBV28; TCRdb outputs TRBD1, but without DNA this stays unchecked. The CDR3 totals 14 residues. CDR1 and CDR2 from the germline V gene are MDHEN and SYDVKM. The CDR3 sequence is CASSHGTVSYEQYF. Full variable domain (missing parts from reference TRBV28 and TRBJ2-7): DVKVTQSSRYLVKRTGEKVFLECVQDMDHENMFWYRQDPGLGLRLIYFSYDVKMKEKGDIPEGYSVSREKKERFSLILESASTNQTSMYLCASSHGTVSYEQYFGPGTRLTVT.

The chain is built from TRBV7-8 and TRBJ1-1; there is no DNA to check the TCRdb D call of TRBD1. CDR3 length: 14 amino acids. Germline lookup yields CDR1 SGHVS and CDR2 FQNEAQ. Here the CDR3 reads CASSLGQINTEAFF.

This chain connects TRBV7-9 to TRBJ2-3; the D call of TRBD2 rests on TCRdb alone, since no DNA is present to check it. The CDR3 has 15 amino acids. Germline V CDR1 and CDR2: SEHNR, FQNEAQ (reference sequence). CDR3 amino acids: CASSSIAGETDTQYF. Variable domain in full (rest from reference TRBV7-9 and TRBJ2-3): DTGVSQNPRHKITKRGQNVTFRCDPISEHNRLYWYRQTLGQGPEFLTYFQNEAQLEKSRLLSDRFSAERPKGSFSTLEIQRTEQGDSAMYLCASSSIAGETDTQYFGPGTRLTVL.